This T cell receptor beta chain was sequenced during a study of blood T cells in healthy people across ages. Study background: The capture of about one barcoded beta molecule per two T cells was achieved by template switching.

Through a sample-barcoded 5' primer and a J-beta primer mix, a second PCR was run for roughly 6 to 11 cycles. TCRdb reanalysed the 5' RACE reads using MiXCR and keeps one entry per CDR3 protein. The sample holds approximately 760,000 distinct CDR3 sequences, roughly 25% seen once. General study points: Any changes in expanded clonotypes were possibly confounded, as donor CMV status remained unknown. Estimates of total diversity, which came from one million sequenced T cells, were considered to be underestimates.

This clonotype has only a few counts. Its antigen remains unknown. Separately, the same data were catalogued under a study of T cells of mothers and their children. That publication notes: Related mother-child pairs shared slightly more overlap than unrelated pairs, but the difference was non-significant.

Sequenced: blood. The receptor was derived from a boy between 10 and 17 years old in good health.

This CDR3 is CASSLSGLSHEQYF. The CDR3 DNA reads TGTGCCAGCAGTCTGTCGGGACTGTCCCACGAGCAGTACTTC. This chain uses TRBV28 with TRBJ2-5; D is possibly TRBD2 (6 bases). The assigned J gene may be wrong: the sequence end matches TRBJ2-7 better. Germline V CDR1 and CDR2: MDHEN, SYDVKM. This CDR3 has 14 residues.